This T cell receptor (beta chain) stems from a study of beta chain features in type 1 diabetes. V was pared by 1 base and J by 9 bases, with 7 bases between. Per germline, CDR1 SGHTA and CDR2 FQGNSA. The CDR3 sequence is 12 residues long. As every portion of the isolated RNA was reverse transcribed, the sequencing read expressed TCRB transcripts. The table came from immunoSEQ multiplex PCR; TCRdb's copy has only in-frame clones and leaves some out. The sample lists about 350,000 clones, 15% to 20% occurring once. This clone has more than one count but fewer than ten. Staining for CD45RO/CCR7/CD25/CD127/CD95/CD27 allowed sorting of CD4+ naive, central memory, regulatory and stem cell-like memory cells.

This TCR derives from a woman aged 18 to 35 in good health. Sequencing was carried out using naive CD4+ T cells from blood. J is TRBJ2-1 and V is TRBV7-2; D uncertain. CDR3: CASSLVFSEQFF. CDR3 bases: TGTGCCAGCAGCTTAGTATTTAGTGAGCAGTTCTTC.